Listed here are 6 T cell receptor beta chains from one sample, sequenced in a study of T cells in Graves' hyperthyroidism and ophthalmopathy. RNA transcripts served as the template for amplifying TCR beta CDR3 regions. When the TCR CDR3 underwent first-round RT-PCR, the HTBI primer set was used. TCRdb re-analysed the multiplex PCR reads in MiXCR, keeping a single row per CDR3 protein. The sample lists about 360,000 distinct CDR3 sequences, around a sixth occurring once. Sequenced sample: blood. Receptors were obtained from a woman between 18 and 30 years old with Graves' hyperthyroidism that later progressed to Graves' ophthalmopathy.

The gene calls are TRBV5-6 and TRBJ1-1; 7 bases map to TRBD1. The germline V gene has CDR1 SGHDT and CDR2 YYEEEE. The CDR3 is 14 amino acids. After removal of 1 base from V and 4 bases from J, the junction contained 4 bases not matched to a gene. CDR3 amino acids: CASSLPAGGTEAFF. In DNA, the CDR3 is TGTGCCAGCAGCTTGCCGGCAGGGGGCACTGAAGCTTTCTTT.

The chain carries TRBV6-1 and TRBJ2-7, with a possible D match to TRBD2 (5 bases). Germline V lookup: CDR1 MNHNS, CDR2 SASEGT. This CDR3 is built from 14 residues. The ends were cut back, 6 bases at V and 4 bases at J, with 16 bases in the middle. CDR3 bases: TGTGCCAGCAGCCTAGGCGGGTCCTTTTACGAGCAGTACTTC. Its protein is CASSLGGSFYEQYF.

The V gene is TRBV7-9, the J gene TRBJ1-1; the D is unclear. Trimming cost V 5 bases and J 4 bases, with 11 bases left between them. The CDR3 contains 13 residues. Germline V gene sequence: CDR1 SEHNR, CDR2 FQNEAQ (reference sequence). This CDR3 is CASSPFPGTEAFF. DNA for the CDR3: TGTGCCAGCAGCCCTTTCCCTGGCACTGAAGCTTTCTTT. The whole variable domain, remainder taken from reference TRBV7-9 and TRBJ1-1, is DTGVSQNPRHKITKRGQNVTFRCDPISEHNRLYWYRQTLGQGPEFLTYFQNEAQLEKSRLLSDRFSAERPKGSFSTLEIQRTEQGDSAMYLCASSPFPGTEAFFGQGTRLTVV.

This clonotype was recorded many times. The CDR3 loop reads CASSAPSGTPVKTDTQYF. As DNA, the CDR3 is TGTGCCAGCAGTGCCCCTAGCGGGACCCCGGTCAAGACAGATACGCAGTATTTT. This chain links TRBV6-1 with TRBJ2-3; TRBD2 aligns across 9 bases. Germline V gene sequence: CDR1 MNHNS, CDR2 SASEGT. The CDR3 is 18 residues long. J lost 3 bases, V lost 4 bases, and 14 bases had no gene match.

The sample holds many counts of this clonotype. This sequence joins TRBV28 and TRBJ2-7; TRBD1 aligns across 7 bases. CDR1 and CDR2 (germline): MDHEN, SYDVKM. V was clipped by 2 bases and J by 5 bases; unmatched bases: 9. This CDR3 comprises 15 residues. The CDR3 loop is CASSLGVTGSHEQYF. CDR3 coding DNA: TGTGCCAGCAGTTTAGGCGTGACAGGGTCCCACGAGCAGTACTTC. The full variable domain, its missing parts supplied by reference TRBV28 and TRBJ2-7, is DVKVTQSSRYLVKRTGEKVFLECVQDMDHENMFWYRQDPGLGLRLIYFSYDVKMKEKGDIPEGYSVSREKKERFSLILESASTNQTSMYLCASSLGVTGSHEQYFGPGTRLTVT.

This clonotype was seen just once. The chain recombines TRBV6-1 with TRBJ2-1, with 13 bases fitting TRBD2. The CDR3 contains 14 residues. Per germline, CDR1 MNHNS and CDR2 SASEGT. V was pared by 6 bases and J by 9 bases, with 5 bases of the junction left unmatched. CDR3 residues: CASSGLAGAGEQFF. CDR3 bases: TGTGCCAGCAGCGGACTAGCGGGAGCGGGTGAGCAGTTCTTC.